This T cell receptor (beta chain) was documented in a study of cytomegalovirus exposure and HLA in healthy donors. This PCR relied on a set of 60 Vbeta primers and 13 Jbeta primers. Original analysis: Later work found 80 million or so unique TCR beta chains, with 10 million to 14 million shared. Here immunoSEQ multiplex PCR was the method, and the copy in TCRdb shows in-frame clones only, minus some. Clone size and V and J calls were adopted from that table, with D and trimming inferred from the DNA. Recorded for this sample: about 77,000 clones. J was trimmed by 5 bases and V by 4 bases; bases with no gene match: 6. Germline-derived CDR1 and CDR2 are SGDLS and YYNGEE. CDR3 length equals 15 residues.

Source material: PBMCs. The V and J genes are TRBV9 and TRBJ2-1, with 10 bases lining up with TRBD2. The clonotype originates from a man aged 50-59 years in good health and CMV-seropositive. The chain's CDR3 is CASSPGLAANNEQFF. The DNA for the CDR3 is TGTGCCAGCAGCCCTGGACTAGCGGCTAACAATGAGCAGTTCTTC.